This TCR beta chain was obtained from a study of OX40 agonist ivuxolimab in advanced cancers. The overall study: Given to patients was ivuxolimab, an agonistic anti-OX40 (CD134) antibody. A male proportion of 70% to 90% was recorded, with mean age around 60 years and range about 20 to 90. Partial responses were recorded for three patients, including one with hepatocellular carcinoma and two with cutaneous melanoma.

CDR1 and CDR2 from the germline V gene are MGHDK and SYGVNS. The CDR3 runs to 14 residues. V shed 5 bases and J 4 bases; nucleotides not matched to a gene: 6. Generated by immunoSEQ multiplex PCR, the TCRdb table keeps only in-frame clones and is missing some. The data hold roughly 34,000 clones, with more than 80% observed a single time. General study points: Determination of antigen specificity was not performed for the expanded peripheral T cells.

Regarding this clone: Its specificity is not known.

The origin of this receptor is an adult with an advanced solid tumor such as melanoma, head and neck, liver or kidney cancer. The input for sequencing was CD4+ or CD8+ T cells sorted from blood, taken in a trial of the OX40 agonist ivuxolimab. The rearrangement links TRBV25-1 to TRBJ2-7; 9 bases align to TRBD1. The CDR3 coding sequence is TGTGCCAGCAGTTCGACGGGACAGGGTTACGAGCAGTACTTC. Translating it yields CASSSTGQGYEQYF.